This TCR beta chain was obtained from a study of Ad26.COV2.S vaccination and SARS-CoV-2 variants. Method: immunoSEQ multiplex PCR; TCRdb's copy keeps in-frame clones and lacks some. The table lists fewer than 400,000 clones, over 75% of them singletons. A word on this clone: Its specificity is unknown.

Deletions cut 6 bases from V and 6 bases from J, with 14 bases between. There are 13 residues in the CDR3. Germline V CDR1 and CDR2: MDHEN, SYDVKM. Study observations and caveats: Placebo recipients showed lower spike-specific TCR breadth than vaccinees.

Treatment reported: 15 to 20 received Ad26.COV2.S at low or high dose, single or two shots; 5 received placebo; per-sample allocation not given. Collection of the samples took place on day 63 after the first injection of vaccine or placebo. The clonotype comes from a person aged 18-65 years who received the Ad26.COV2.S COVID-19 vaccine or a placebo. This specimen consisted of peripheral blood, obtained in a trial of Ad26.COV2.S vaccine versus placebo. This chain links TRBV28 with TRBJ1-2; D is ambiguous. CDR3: CASRDMPRDGYTF. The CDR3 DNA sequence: TGTGCCAGCAGAGATATGCCCCGGGATGGCTACACCTTC.